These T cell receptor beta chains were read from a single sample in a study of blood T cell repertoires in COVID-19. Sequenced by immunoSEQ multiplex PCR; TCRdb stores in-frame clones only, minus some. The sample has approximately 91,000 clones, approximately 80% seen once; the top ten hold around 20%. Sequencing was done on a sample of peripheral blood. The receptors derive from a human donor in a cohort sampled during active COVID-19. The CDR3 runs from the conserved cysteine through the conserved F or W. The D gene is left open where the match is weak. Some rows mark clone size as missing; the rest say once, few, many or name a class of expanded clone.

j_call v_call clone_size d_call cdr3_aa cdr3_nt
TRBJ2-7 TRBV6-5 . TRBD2 CASSRLAGAYEQYF TGTGCCAGCAGTCGACTAGCGGGGGCCTACGAGCAGTACTTC
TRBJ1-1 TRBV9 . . CASSVGQVFTEAFF TGTGCCAGCAGCGTAGGCCAGGTATTCACTGAAGCTTTCTTT
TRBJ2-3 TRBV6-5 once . CASSRQTQRTDTQYF TGTGCCAGCTCCCGACAGACCCAGCGCACAGATACGCAGTATTTT
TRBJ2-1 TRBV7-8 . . CASSLVGDNEQFF TGTGCCAGCAGCTTAGTAGGGGACAATGAGCAGTTCTTC
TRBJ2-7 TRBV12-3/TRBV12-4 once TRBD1 CASSTGVGEQYF TGTGCCAGCAGTACAGGGGTAGGCGAGCAGTACTTC
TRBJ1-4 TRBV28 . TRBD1 CASSPPGQGSEKLFF TGTGCCAGCAGCCCACCGGGACAGGGGAGTGAAAAACTGTTTTTT
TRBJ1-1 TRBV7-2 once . CASSAFQGSTEAFF TGTGCCAGCAGCGCCTTCCAGGGTAGCACTGAAGCTTTCTTT
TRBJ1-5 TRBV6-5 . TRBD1 CASRTGNYQPQHF TGTGCCAGTCGGACAGGGAACTATCAGCCCCAGCATTTT
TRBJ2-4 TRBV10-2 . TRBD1 CASTRGQGKNIQYF TGCGCCAGCACCAGGGGACAGGGGAAAAACATTCAGTACTTC
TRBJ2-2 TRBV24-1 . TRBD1 CATGTGASSNTGELFF TGTGCCACAGGGACAGGGGCCAGCTCGAACACCGGGGAGCTGTTTTTT
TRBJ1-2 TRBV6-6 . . CASRKEGYGYTF TGTGCCAGCAGGAAAGAGGGCTATGGCTACACCTTC
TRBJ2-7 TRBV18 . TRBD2 CASSPGAGGPGEQYF TGTGCCAGCTCACCAGGAGCGGGAGGGCCGGGGGAGCAGTACTTC
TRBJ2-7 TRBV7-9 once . CASSSRSSGVYEQYF TGTGCCAGCAGCTCCCGTAGTAGCGGAGTCTACGAGCAGTACTTC
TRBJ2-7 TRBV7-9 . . CASSLDGSQREQYF TGTGCCAGCAGCTTAGACGGTAGTCAGAGGGAGCAGTACTTC
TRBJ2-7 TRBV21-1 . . CASSNGCPHSDFSSYEQYF TGTGCCAGCAGCAATGGGTGCCCACACAGTGATTTCAGCTCCTACGAGCAGTACTTC
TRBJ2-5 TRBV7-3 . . CASSAGQWGTQYF TGTGCCAGCAGCGCGGGACAGTGGGGGACCCAGTACTTC
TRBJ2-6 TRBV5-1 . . CASSLSNSPNSGANVLTF TGCGCCAGCAGCTTGTCGAACAGCCCCAATTCTGGGGCCAACGTCCTGACTTTC
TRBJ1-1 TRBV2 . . CATNRAEDPEAFF TGTGCCACCAACAGGGCCGAGGACCCTGAAGCTTTCTTT
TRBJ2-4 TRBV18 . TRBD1 CASSPPGQGNIQYF TGTGCCAGCTCACCACCCGGACAGGGGAACATTCAGTACTTC
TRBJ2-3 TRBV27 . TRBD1 CASSHRGDTQYF TGTGCCAGCAGTCACAGGGGAGATACGCAGTATTTT
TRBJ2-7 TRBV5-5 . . CASTPTGSTGNYEQYF TGTGCCAGCACCCCGACGGGCTCCACCGGGAACTACGAGCAGTACTTC
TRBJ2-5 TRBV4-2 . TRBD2 CASSQAIAGAGETQYF TGTGCCAGCAGCCAAGCTATAGCGGGAGCGGGGGAGACCCAGTACTTC
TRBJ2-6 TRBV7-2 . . CASSPTGTFSATGANVLTF TGTGCCAGCAGTCCGACAGGGACTTTTTCAGCTACTGGGGCCAACGTCCTGACTTTC